Presented here are 20 T cell receptor beta chains from one specimen sequenced in a study of blood T cell repertoires in COVID-19. The assay was immunoSEQ multiplex PCR, and TCRdb's table has in-frame clones only and misses some. The table shows roughly 150,000 clones, with under 90% occurring only once. The sequencing sample was made of PBMCs or T cells enriched from blood (not recorded which). The origin of the receptors is a woman aged 50 to 65 who had recovered from COVID-19.

The V gene is TRBV5-1, the J gene TRBJ2-2; maybe TRBD2 (5 bases). Germline CDR1 reads SGHRS; CDR2 reads YFSETQ. The CDR3 runs 17 residues. Trimming left V 4 bases short and J 0 bases short, with 16 bases between. CDR3 nucleotides: TGCGCCAGCAGCCTTACACCAACCGGGACGAACACCGGGGAGCTGTTTTTT. This gives the protein CASSLTPTGTNTGELFF.

In its sample, this clone was seen a few times. The chain recombines TRBV7-2 with TRBJ2-7, with D perhaps matching TRBD2 (6 bases). CDR3 length: 15 residues. V shed 2 bases and J shed 2 bases, with 13 bases lying between them. CDR1 is SGHTA, CDR2 FQGNSA, per germline. In nucleotides, the CDR3 is TGTGCCAGCAGCTTAATGGGACTCTCAGCCTACGAGCAGTACTTC. It specifies CASSLMGLSAYEQYF.

The chain carries TRBV4-2 and TRBJ2-4, with 11 bases lining up with TRBD1. The junction had 2 bases not matched to a gene; V was cut back by 0 bases and J by 7 bases. Germline CDR1 reads LGHNA; CDR2 reads YNFKEQ. This CDR3 has 15 amino acids. CDR3 in DNA: TGTGCCAGCAGCCAAGAAGGGGACAGGGGGAACATTCAGTACTTC. Protein sequence: CASSQEGDRGNIQYF.

This clone was seen a single time. The gene calls are TRBV2 and TRBJ2-7, with TRBD1 matching 7 bases. Trimming removed 3 bases from V and 2 bases from J; junction bases left unmatched: 10. CDR3 length: 16 amino acids. Germline-derived CDR1 and CDR2 are SNHLY and FYNNEI. DNA for the CDR3: TGTGCCAGCAGTGACGAAGGTCCTCAGGGGGCCTACGAGCAGTACTTC. As protein: CASSDEGPQGAYEQYF.

The chain combines TRBV21-1 with TRBJ2-1; TRBD1 was called by the table and not checked on the DNA. TRBV21-1 has pseudogene status. The CDR3 totals 22 residues. The CDR3 DNA reads TGTGCCAGCACGATTTCCGGGACAGGGGGCTCCCGACGCGCCAGCTCCTACAATGAGCAGTTCTTC. This encodes CASTISGTGGSRRASSYNEQFF.

The chain recombines TRBV4-1 with TRBJ1-4; D is perhaps TRBD1 (6 bases). V shed 2 bases and J shed 0 bases, with 10 bases lying between them. This CDR3 has 16 residues. Germline CDR1 is MGHRA and CDR2 is YSYEKL. CDR3 loop: CASSQIQGTTNEKLFF. The CDR3 nucleotides are TGCGCCAGCAGCCAAATCCAGGGGACAACTAATGAAAAACTGTTTTTT.

The chain joins TRBV6-6 to TRBJ2-3; no definite D call. The germline V gene encodes CDR1 MNHNY and CDR2 SVGAGI (reference sequence). Between the trimmed V and J ends, which lost 2 bases and 0 bases, there was a span of 9 bases. The CDR3 has 15 residues. DNA for the CDR3: TGTGCCAGCAGTTACGGCGGAACTAGCACAGATACGCAGTATTTT. Its translation is CASSYGGTSTDTQYF.

This CDR3 is CASSIYSSGSRNEQFF. CDR3 DNA: TGTGCCAGCAGCATCTATTCTAGCGGGAGTCGTAATGAGCAGTTCTTC. The chain combines TRBV5-4 with TRBJ2-1; 10 bases align to TRBD2. CDR1 is SGHNT, CDR2 YYREEE, per germline (reference sequence). This CDR3 spans 16 amino acids. The J segment lost 7 bases and the V segment lost 4 bases, leaving 11 bases of the junction unmatched.

The rearrangement uses TRBV5-6 and TRBJ1-2, with D hard to call. CDR1 and CDR2 (germline): SGHDT, YYEEEE. Trimming stripped 0 bases from V and 4 bases from J, with 13 bases between. CDR3 length: 15 residues. The CDR3 DNA reads as TGTGCCAGCAGCTTGGCGGCAGTCGGGTCCTATGGCTACACCTTC. Protein: CASSLAAVGSYGYTF. Drawing the rest from reference TRBV5-6 and TRBJ1-2, the complete variable domain is DAGVTQSPTHLIKTRGQQVTLRCSPKSGHDTVSWYQQALGQGPQFIFQYYEEEERQRGNFPDRFSGHQFPNYSSELNVNALLLGDSALYLCASSLAAVGSYGYTFGSGTRLTVV.

The V call is TRBV13, the J call TRBJ1-4; possible D gene TRBD1, 6 bases. The germline gives CDR1 PRHDT, CDR2 FYEKMQ (reference sequence). The CDR3 contains 14 residues. V dropped 5 bases and J dropped 5 bases, with 12 bases sitting between them. CDR3 in DNA: TGTGCCAGCAGCCGGGACATGGGAAATGAAAAACTGTTTTTT. Translating it yields CASSRDMGNEKLFF.

This clone occurred many times. The chain employs TRBV6-2 or TRBV6-3 and TRBJ2-7; 8 nucleotides agree with TRBD2. V dropped 6 bases and J dropped 3; count of bases not matched to a gene: 10. The CDR3 contains 15 residues. The germline V gene encodes CDR1 MNHEY and CDR2 SVGEGT. The CDR3 region is CASSRDTSGSYEQYF. For the CDR3, the DNA is TGTGCCAGCAGCAGAGACACGAGCGGGAGCTACGAGCAGTACTTC.

CDR3 sequence: CASSVEVHTEAFF. The CDR3, as DNA: TGTGCCAGCAGTGTAGAGGTTCACACTGAAGCTTTCTTT. The rearrangement links TRBV6-4 to TRBJ1-1; D is undetermined. Looked up from germline, CDR1 is MRHNA and CDR2 is SNTAGT. CDR3 length: 13 amino acids. With 4 bases removed from V and 3 bases from J, the gap between germline ends came to 9 bases.

The genes are TRBV3-1 (or the pseudogene TRBV3-2) and TRBJ1-6; a weak D match, TRBD1 (6 bases). CDR3 length equals 16 residues. CDR1 is LGHDT, CDR2 YNNKEL, per germline (reference sequence). V shed 1 base and J shed 7 bases, with 14 bases lying between them. CDR3 sequence (DNA): TGTGCCAGCAGCCAAGCGGCGGCAGGGGAAAATTCACCCCTCCACTTT. Its translation is CASSQAAAGENSPLHF.

V is TRBV5-1 and J is TRBJ2-3; TRBD1 agrees at 8 bases. Germline values: CDR1 SGHRS, CDR2 YFSETQ. The CDR3 runs 18 residues. Trimming cost V 2 bases and J 0 bases; bases outside gene matches: 11. The CDR3 here is CASSLRPGGKSSTDTQYF. In nucleotides, the CDR3 is TGCGCCAGCAGCTTAAGACCAGGGGGCAAATCTAGCACAGATACGCAGTATTTT.

This clone was recorded once. The V call is TRBV10-3, the J call TRBJ2-1, with 7 bases that match TRBD2. Germline CDR1 and CDR2: ENHRY and SYGVKD. The CDR3 sequence is 16 residues long. V lost 3 bases, J lost 6 bases, and 11 bases stayed unmatched. The chain's CDR3 is CAISEGRERSGNEQFF. The CDR3 DNA follows: TGTGCCATCAGTGAAGGGCGGGAGAGATCCGGCAATGAGCAGTTCTTC.

The rearrangement joins TRBV7-9 to TRBJ2-7; TRBD2 matches at 7 bases. Losses at the gene ends were 1 base for V and 6 bases for J; bases not matched to a gene: 9. Germline CDR1 and CDR2: SEHNR and FQNEAQ (reference sequence). There are 15 residues in the CDR3. The CDR3 spells CASSLGRASGGEQYF. The DNA for the CDR3 is TGTGCCAGCAGCTTAGGAAGGGCATCGGGAGGCGAGCAGTACTTC.

This rearrangement joins TRBV28 to TRBJ2-6, with D hard to call. The CDR3 runs to 12 residues. CDR1 is MDHEN and CDR2 is SYDVKM in the germline V gene. CDR3 amino acids: CGSNSGANVLTF. The CDR3 nucleotides are TGTGGTTCCAATTCTGGGGCCAACGTCCTGACTTTC.

The V and J genes are TRBV7-9 and TRBJ2-5; D is possibly TRBD2 (6 bases). CDR1 is SEHNR and CDR2 is FQNEAQ in the germline V gene (reference sequence). The germline V and J ends were trimmed by 0 bases and 4 bases, with 12 bases remaining between them. This CDR3 is built from 15 residues. For the CDR3, the DNA is TGTGCCAGCAGCTTAGCGGGACTTCCAACAGAGACCCAGTACTTC. This sequence encodes CASSLAGLPTETQYF.

The chain has TRBV11-1 and TRBJ1-1, with D maybe TRBD1 (6 bases). Looked up from germline, CDR1 is SGHAT and CDR2 is FQDESV (reference sequence). This CDR3 contains 16 residues. The V and J ends lost 3 bases and 4 bases respectively, with 18 bases between them. The CDR3 sequence: CASSFASGGAVTEAFF. CDR3 DNA sequence: TGTGCCAGCAGCTTCGCGTCTGGGGGGGCAGTCACTGAAGCTTTCTTT.

The chain couples TRBV2 to TRBJ1-4, with unresolved D. The CDR3 is 15 residues long. Germline loops: CDR1 SNHLY, CDR2 FYNNEI. V was trimmed by 4 bases and J by 4 bases, leaving 13 bases between them. CDR3 nucleotides: TGTGCCAGCAGTGCCTGGAGACTCAGTAATGAAAAACTGTTTTTT. It translates to CASSAWRLSNEKLFF.